The rows below give T cell receptor beta chains drawn from one sample of a study. Each CDR3 protein is one row after TCRdb ran MiXCR on the RT-PCR reads. The data show about 700,000 distinct CDR3 sequences, with 14% seen just once and 3.6% held by the top ten. Input material: memory CD4+ T cells from blood. All receptors derive from a female donor in good health, serving as a healthy control. The CDR3 runs from the conserved cysteine through the conserved F or W. A D gene is named only where the DNA matches it firmly. Where a row states a size, it is once, few, many or the class of an expanded clone; other rows omit it.

TRBJ2-3,many,TRBV6-1,TRBD2,CASSEGVVAGATQYF,TGTGCCAGCAGTGAAGGGGTCGTAGCGGGAGCGACGCAGTATTTT
TRBJ2-3,few,TRBV24-1,-,CATSDLRSGVWDTQYF,TGTGCCACCAGTGATTTGCGATCAGGGGTGTGGGATACGCAGTATTTT
TRBJ1-6,-,TRBV28,-,CASCLGNSPLHF,TGTGCCAGCTGTTTGGGTAATTCACCCCTCCACTTT
TRBJ2-1,-,TRBV6-1,TRBD2,CASSESGGRHNEQFF,TGTGCCAGCAGTGAGAGCGGGGGTAGACACAATGAGCAGTTCTTC
TRBJ2-5,-,TRBV18,-,CASSLQQTRTGQETQYF,TGTGCCAGCTCACTACAACAAACTCGGACGGGCCAAGAGACCCAGTACTTC
TRBJ2-1,many,TRBV4-3,TRBD2,CASSQDLAGGNYNEQFF,TGCGCCAGCAGCCAAGATTTGGCGGGAGGGAATTACAATGAGCAGTTCTTC
TRBJ1-4,many,TRBV6-5,TRBD1,CASSSQGGDEKLFF,TGTGCCAGCAGCTCACAGGGGGGGGATGAAAAACTGTTTTTT
TRBJ1-6,many,TRBV7-2,-,CASSIGTPANSPLHF,TGTGCCAGCAGCATCGGGACACCGGCGAATTCACCCCTCCACTTT
TRBJ2-6,few,TRBV25-1,TRBD1,CASFGTGTLSGANVLTF,TGTGCCAGCTTCGGGACAGGGACTCTCTCTGGGGCCAACGTCCTGACTTTC
TRBJ2-3,many,TRBV12-3/TRBV12-4,-,CASRPQLTDTQYF,TGTGCCAGCAGGCCACAGCTCACAGATACGCAGTATTTT
TRBJ2-5,-,TRBV20-1,-,CSARDRKGQETQYF,TGCAGTGCTAGAGATCGTAAAGGACAAGAGACCCAGTACTTC
TRBJ1-3,few,TRBV20-1,-,CSAAGSGNTIYF,TGCAGTGCCGCCGGGTCTGGAAACACCATATATTTT
TRBJ2-2,-,TRBV3-1,-,CASSPAGFSGELFF,TGTGCCAGCAGCCCAGCGGGTTTTTCCGGGGAGCTGTTTTTT
TRBJ2-3,few,TRBV9,TRBD1,CASSVSDREYTQYF,TGTGCCAGCAGCGTCTCGGACAGGGAGTATACGCAGTATTTT
TRBJ2-6,once,TRBV7-3,-,CASSPGPRSGANVLTF,TGTGCCAGCAGCCCGGGACCTCGCTCTGGGGCCAACGTCCTGACTTTC
TRBJ1-1,-,TRBV5-1,-,CASSWGRGNTEAFF,TGCGCCAGCAGCTGGGGGCGAGGGAACACTGAAGCTTTCTTT
TRBJ2-3,many,TRBV20-1,TRBD2,CSATKGSGSSDTQYF,TGCAGTGCCACGAAGGGCAGCGGGAGCTCAGATACGCAGTATTTT
TRBJ2-1,few,TRBV5-1,TRBD2,CASSPYGTSGRGNEQFF,TGCGCCAGCAGCCCGTACGGGACTAGCGGGAGGGGGAATGAGCAGTTCTTC
TRBJ1-1,-,TRBV9,-,CASSQGLTRTEAFF,TGTGCCAGCAGCCAGGGACTCACGAGGACTGAAGCTTTCTTT
TRBJ1-5,many,TRBV7-8,TRBD1,CASSPGGPTGDQPQHF,TGTGCCAGCAGCCCCGGTGGACCGACAGGGGATCAGCCCCAGCATTTT
TRBJ1-1,many,TRBV5-1,TRBD1,CASSTGESTEAFF,TGCGCCAGCAGCACAGGGGAAAGTACTGAAGCTTTCTTT
TRBJ1-2,-,TRBV5-8,TRBD1,CASSYDRGSYGYTF,TGTGCCAGCAGCTACGACAGGGGCTCCTATGGCTACACCTTC
TRBJ1-1,few,TRBV3-1,-,CASSQQGEGTEAFF,TGTGCCAGCAGCCAACAGGGCGAGGGCACTGAAGCTTTCTTT
TRBJ2-4,-,TRBV20-1,TRBD2,CSALGAGGISAKNIQYF,TGCAGTGCCTTGGGAGCGGGAGGGATTTCAGCCAAAAACATTCAGTACTTC
TRBJ2-6,-,TRBV18,-,CASSPGIGASGANVLTF,TGTGCCAGCTCACCTGGGATAGGGGCGTCTGGGGCCAACGTCCTGACTTTC
TRBJ1-1,few,TRBV7-9,-,CASSPSGRMNTEAFF,TGTGCCAGCAGCCCTAGCGGTCGGATGAACACTGAAGCTTTCTTT
TRBJ1-5,many,TRBV29-1,-,CSGGANQPQHF,TGCAGTGGAGGGGCCAATCAGCCCCAGCATTTT
TRBJ2-5,-,TRBV28,-,CASSFEAQETQYF,TGTGCCAGCAGTTTTGAAGCCCAAGAGACCCAGTACTTC
TRBJ2-1,-,TRBV18,TRBD1,CASSRSVRTGDNEQFF,TGTGCCAGCTCGCGAAGCGTTAGGACAGGGGACAATGAGCAGTTCTTC
TRBJ1-1,-,TRBV5-1,-,CASSLAGMTEAFF,TGCGCCAGCAGCTTGGCGGGGATGACTGAAGCTTTCTTT
TRBJ1-5,few,TRBV20-1,-,CSARSVNSNQPQHF,TGCAGTGCTAGATCGGTTAATAGCAATCAGCCCCAGCATTTT
TRBJ1-1,many,TRBV12-3/TRBV12-4,-,CASSFRAGSTEAFF,TGTGCCAGCAGTTTCAGGGCAGGAAGCACTGAAGCTTTCTTT
TRBJ2-7,many,TRBV5-1,-,CASSSQGYEQYF,TGTGCCAGCAGCTCCCAGGGCTACGAGCAGTACTTC
TRBJ2-3,many,TRBV24-1,TRBD1,CATSDRGTGTDTQYF,TGTGCCACCAGTGACCGAGGGACAGGCACAGATACGCAGTATTTT
TRBJ2-2,many,TRBV29-1,-,CSVGRAGELFF,TGCAGCGTTGGCCGCGCCGGGGAGCTGTTTTTT
TRBJ2-7,-,TRBV3-1,TRBD1,CASSQAPRDSKYEQYF,TGTGCCAGCAGCCAGGCCCCTAGGGACAGCAAATACGAGCAGTACTTC
TRBJ1-4,few,TRBV3-1,-,CASSQDATGAEKLFF,TGTGCCAGCAGCCAAGATGCTACAGGAGCTGAAAAACTGTTTTTT
TRBJ2-1,-,TRBV2,-,CASIEGYEQFF,TGTGCCAGCATAGAGGGATATGAGCAGTTCTTC
TRBJ2-2,many,TRBV14,-,CASSQAAGELFF,TGTGCCAGCAGCCAAGCTGCCGGGGAGCTGTTTTTT
TRBJ2-5,many,TRBV7-9,-,CASSRGGRETQYF,TGTGCCAGCAGCAGGGGGGGACGAGAGACCCAGTACTTC
TRBJ2-7,few,TRBV7-3,TRBD1,CASSVTGTGLDEQYF,TGTGCCAGCAGCGTAACCGGGACAGGGCTCGACGAGCAGTACTTC
TRBJ1-4,-,TRBV7-2,TRBD1,CASSFTGTELLFF,TGTGCCAGCAGTTTCACCGGGACAGAGCTACTGTTTTTT
TRBJ1-4,few,TRBV6-2/TRBV6-3,-,CASNKPGPSNEKLFF,TGTGCCAGCAACAAACCGGGACCATCTAATGAAAAACTGTTTTTT
TRBJ1-1,few,TRBV6-5,-,CANPDSTEAFF,TGTGCCAACCCAGACAGCACTGAAGCTTTCTTT
TRBJ2-1,many,TRBV6-5,TRBD1,CASSRAGTGRYNEQFF,TGTGCCAGCAGCCGTGCCGGGACAGGGCGCTACAATGAGCAGTTCTTC
TRBJ1-5,many,TRBV7-9,-,CASSSMGEYGQPQHF,TGTGCCAGCAGCTCCATGGGGGAGTACGGTCAGCCCCAGCATTTT
TRBJ2-2,-,TRBV12-3/TRBV12-4,-,CASSLAITGTGELFF,TGTGCCAGCAGTTTAGCGATCACGGGCACCGGGGAGCTGTTTTTT
TRBJ1-2,few,TRBV10-2,TRBD1,CASSELQGNYGYTF,TGCGCCAGCAGCGAATTACAGGGGAACTATGGCTACACCTTC
TRBJ1-2,-,TRBV12-3/TRBV12-4,TRBD1,CASSYSGRGYGYTF,TGTGCCAGCAGTTACTCCGGCAGGGGGTATGGCTACACCTTC
TRBJ2-7,many,TRBV6-2/TRBV6-3,TRBD1,CASIRQGAYEQYF,TGTGCCAGCATCCGACAGGGGGCTTACGAGCAGTACTTC
TRBJ2-3,few,TRBV5-1,TRBD1,CASSLRTGEADTQYF,TGCGCCAGCAGCTTGAGGACAGGGGAGGCAGATACGCAGTATTTT
TRBJ1-1,-,TRBV20-1,-,CSARDPRGSNTEAFF,TGCAGTGCTAGAGACCCCCGGGGATCGAACACTGAAGCTTTCTTT
TRBJ1-2,-,TRBV20-1,-,CSARDSINYGYTF,TGCAGTGCTAGAGATAGCATTAACTATGGCTACACCTTC